This T cell receptor (beta chain) comes out of a study of blood T cell repertoires in COVID-19. Cohorts were assigned according to the clinical history that participants reported. Only in-frame clones appear in the TCRdb table, and some are missing; sequencing was by immunoSEQ multiplex PCR. The data contain about 410,000 clones, roughly 88% of them singletons. This clone was recorded only once. V shed 1 base, J shed 2 bases, and the junction held 3 bases outside the gene matches. There are 15 residues in the CDR3. Germline CDR1 and CDR2: SGDLS and YYNGEE. This receptor was taken from a man in his late teens or twenties who had recovered from COVID-19. The sequencing input was PBMCs or T cells enriched from blood (not recorded which). The V and J genes are TRBV9 and TRBJ1-3, with 7 positions matching TRBD1. CDR3 loop: CASSVTGAPGNTIYF. CDR3 DNA sequence: TGTGCCAGCAGCGTAACAGGGGCGCCTGGAAACACCATATATTTT.